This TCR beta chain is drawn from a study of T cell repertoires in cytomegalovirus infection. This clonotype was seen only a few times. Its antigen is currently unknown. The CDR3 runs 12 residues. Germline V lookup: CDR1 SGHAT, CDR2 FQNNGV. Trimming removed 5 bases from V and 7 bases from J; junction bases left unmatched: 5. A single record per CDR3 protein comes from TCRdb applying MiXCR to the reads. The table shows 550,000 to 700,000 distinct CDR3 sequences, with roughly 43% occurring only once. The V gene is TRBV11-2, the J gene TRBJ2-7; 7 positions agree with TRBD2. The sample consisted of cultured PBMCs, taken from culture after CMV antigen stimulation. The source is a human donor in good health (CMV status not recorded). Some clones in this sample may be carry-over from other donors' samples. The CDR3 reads CASSLWRGEQYF. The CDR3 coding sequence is TGTGCCAGCAGCCTCTGGCGGGGGGAGCAGTACTTC.